This TCR beta chain was found in a study of blood T cell repertoires in COVID-19. Whole-study context: Sources were T cells, B-cell-depleted T cells, or PBMCs; the material itself was cDNA or gDNA.

Germline V gene sequence: CDR1 SGHRS, CDR2 YFSETQ. Trimming took off 3 bases at V and 6 bases at J, with 13 bases between the two ends. This CDR3 has 15 amino acids. The study drew participants aged roughly 18 to 89 years from around 24 US areas. Assay: immunoSEQ multiplex PCR; the TCRdb copy retains only in-frame clones and omits some. The data contain about 140,000 clones, about 87% of them seen just once; the ten biggest clones take up over 9%. This receptor was obtained from a man in his fifties or sixties who had recovered from COVID-19. Sequencing was carried out using PBMCs or T cells enriched from blood (not recorded which). V gene TRBV5-1 combines with J gene TRBJ1-6, with TRBD1 as a possible D gene (5 bases). The CDR3 is CASSSRQTGNSPLHF. CDR3 nucleotide sequence: TGCGCCAGCAGCTCCCGACAGACCGGTAATTCACCCCTCCACTTT.